This is a list of T cell receptor beta chains from one sample in a study of breast tumors, draining lymph nodes, adjacent tissues. TCRdb re-analysed the multiplex PCR reads in MiXCR, keeping a single row per CDR3 protein. The data show 200,000 or so distinct CDR3 sequences, roughly 31% seen once. The material sequenced was axillary lymph node tissue. Source of these receptors: a female donor with breast cancer. Some clones in this sample may be carry-over from other donors' samples. Both conserved end residues are part of each CDR3. A D gene is named only where the DNA matches it firmly. Clone size is given for some rows only: seen once, a few or many times, or a class if the clone is expanded.

.	many	TRBV3-1	TRBJ1-2	TGTGCCAGCAGTCCCGACGGGTCTAACTATGGCTACACCTTC	CASSPDGSNYGYTF
.	.	TRBV7-2	TRBJ2-3	TGTGCCAGCAGCCGCATGGGGGGTCCTAGCACAGATACGCAGTATTTT	CASSRMGGPSTDTQYF
.	.	TRBV20-1	TRBJ1-1	TGCAGTGCTAGAAATCGGCAGGGAATCCCTGAAGCTTTCTTT	CSARNRQGIPEAFF
.	.	TRBV7-2	TRBJ1-2	TGTGCCAGCAGCTTCGCGGAGGATGGCTACCCCTTC	CASSFAEDGYPF
.	.	TRBV14	TRBJ1-2	TGTGCCAGCAGCCAAGCGGAGGGGTACTCCTACACCTTC	CASSQAEGYSYTF
.	many	TRBV3-1	TRBJ2-5	TGTGCCAGCAGCCAAGAGCTCAGATGGAAGACCCAGTACTTC	CASSQELRWKTQYF
TRBD1	many	TRBV6-1	TRBJ1-3	TGTGCCAGCAGTTCGGACAGGGGTTATGGAAACACCATATATTTT	CASSSDRGYGNTIYF
.	few	TRBV18	TRBJ2-3	TGTGCCAGCTCACCAGAGGGTACAGGACATGGCACAGATACGCAGTATTTT	CASSPEGTGHGTDTQYF
TRBD1	many	TRBV19	TRBJ1-5	TGTGCCAGTGGAACAGGGGGCTTTCAGCCCCAGCATTTT	CASGTGGFQPQHF
TRBD2	.	TRBV7-3	TRBJ2-1	TGTGCCAGCAGCTTAACGAATCTAGCGGGAGCGAACAATGAGCAGTTCTTC	CASSLTNLAGANNEQFF
.	many	TRBV5-1	TRBJ2-5	TGCGCCAGCAGCTTGAGGCAGGAGAGAGAGACCCAGTACTTC	CASSLRQERETQYF
.	.	TRBV9	TRBJ1-2	TGTGCCAGCAGCTCTAATCCTCGCGGACAGACCCCCGAAGCTAGACATCTTAACTATGGCTACACCTTC	CASSSNPRGQTPEARHLNYGYTF
.	.	TRBV19	TRBJ1-5	TGTGCCAGTAGTATAGGCAGGGGAGAAAATCGGCCCCAGCATTTT	CASSIGRGENRPQHF
.	.	TRBV19	TRBJ1-4	TGTGCCAGTAGTATAGTAGGGGGGGCGTACAGAAAACTGTTTTTT	CASSIVGGAYRKLFF
.	many	TRBV7-8	TRBJ1-4	TGTGCCAGCAGCTTAGTGTTAGAGGAAAAACTGTTTTTT	CASSLVLEEKLFF
TRBD1	many	TRBV28	TRBJ1-2	TGTGCCAGCAGTCTGGCTAGGGACAGGGGATATGGCTACACCTTC	CASSLARDRGYGYTF
.	many	TRBV6-2/TRBV6-3	TRBJ2-7	TGTGCCAGCAGTACAGGGAGCTCCTACGAGCAGTACTTC	CASSTGSSYEQYF
.	many	TRBV20-1	TRBJ2-5	TGCAGTGCCGCCGGACGGTCAGAGACCCAGTACTTC	CSAAGRSETQYF
TRBD1	many	TRBV6-6	TRBJ2-1	TGTGCCAGCAGTTCAGGGACAGTCTACAATGAGCAGTTCTTC	CASSSGTVYNEQFF
.	many	TRBV19	TRBJ2-7	TGTGCCAGCCAACCAAAGAACTCCTACGAGCAGTACTTC	CASQPKNSYEQYF
.	many	TRBV20-1	TRBJ2-7	TGCAGTGCCCCGAGCGCGTTGAGGGGTCAACGCGAGCAGTACTTC	CSAPSALRGQREQYF
TRBD2	.	TRBV20-1	TRBJ2-2	TGCAGTGCTACACTAGCGGGGGGGCCGTCCGGGGAGCTGTTTTTT	CSATLAGGPSGELFF
TRBD2	few	TRBV6-2/TRBV6-3	TRBJ2-1	TGTGCCACCCTAGGGACTAGCGGCAATGAGCAGCTCTTC	CATLGTSGNEQLF
TRBD1	.	TRBV7-2	TRBJ1-2	TGTGCCAGCAGCTTAGGGACAGGGGGCGCTTACACCTTC	CASSLGTGGAYTF
TRBD1	many	TRBV20-1	TRBJ1-5	TGCAGTGCTAACCGGGACAGTAATAGTGAGCCCCAGCATTTT	CSANRDSNSEPQHF
.	.	TRBV7-8	TRBJ1-5	TGTGCCAGCAGCTCACTTAGCGGGGGGGCTCGCGAGACCCAGCATTTT	CASSSLSGGARETQHF
.	many	TRBV3-1	TRBJ2-7	TGTGCCAGCAGCCAGGGGACTCACTACGAGCAGTACTTC	CASSQGTHYEQYF
.	.	TRBV12-3/TRBV12-4	TRBJ2-5	TGTGCCAGCAGCTCCAGGGTCGGGGGAGCAGGGCACCAAGAGACCCAGTACTTC	CASSSRVGGAGHQETQYF
TRBD2	many	TRBV29-1	TRBJ2-7	TGCAGCGTGACCGAGGGGCGGGGGAGCCGCGAGCAGTACTTC	CSVTEGRGSREQYF
.	few	TRBV28	TRBJ2-7	TGTGCCAGCAGTTATGGTTACATCGGGAGCTCCTACGAGCAGTACTTC	CASSYGYIGSSYEQYF
TRBD2	many	TRBV5-8	TRBJ2-1	TGTGCCAGCAGCTCGGGACTAGCGGGCTATGAGCAGTTCTTC	CASSSGLAGYEQFF
.	.	TRBV28	TRBJ2-5	TGTGCCAGCAGTTCAGGGGTCGGGCGGGAGGAGACCCAGTACTTC	CASSSGVGREETQYF
.	many	TRBV20-1	TRBJ2-1	TGCAGTGCTAGTAACGAGGTGGAGGTTCGTGAGCAGTTCTTC	CSASNEVEVREQFF
.	many	TRBV5-8	TRBJ2-3	TGTGCCAGCAGCCCGCTCGTCTGGGGCTACCGGGGAGATACGCAGTATTTT	CASSPLVWGYRGDTQYF
.	.	TRBV6-2/TRBV6-3	TRBJ2-5	TGTGCCAGCAGTCACTCGACCGACGGGGAGACCCAGTACTTC	CASSHSTDGETQYF
.	.	TRBV20-1	TRBJ1-6	TGCAGTGCCCCCCCCGGGACATTAGGATCACCCCTCCACTTT	CSAPPGTLGSPLHF
TRBD1	many	TRBV6-5	TRBJ1-6	TGTGCCAGCAGCACCCCCGGGACAGGGGGCAATTCACCCCTCCACTTT	CASSTPGTGGNSPLHF
TRBD2	.	TRBV7-3	TRBJ2-4	TGTGCCAGCAGCTTAACTAGCGGGTATAGCATTCAGTACTTC	CASSLTSGYSIQYF
.	many	TRBV4-1	TRBJ1-2	TGCGCCAGCAGCCAAGTAGGCGGGCAGGGGTATGGCTACACCTTC	CASSQVGGQGYGYTF
TRBD2	.	TRBV7-9	TRBJ2-5	TGTGTCAGCAGCTTGACTAACGGGGGGATAGAGGCCCAGTACTTC	CVSSLTNGGIEAQYF
.	many	TRBV3-1	TRBJ2-3	TGTGCCAGCAGCAACGGGGATACGCAGTATTTT	CASSNGDTQYF
TRBD1	.	TRBV7-9	TRBJ2-3	TGTGCCAGCAGGTTTCCCGGGACAGGGAGGACAGATACGCAGTATTTT	CASRFPGTGRTDTQYF
.	few	TRBV15	TRBJ1-1	TGTGCCACCAGCAGAGGGAGCGCGAACACTGAAGCTTTCTTT	CATSRGSANTEAFF
.	few	TRBV10-2	TRBJ1-1	TGCGCCACCGGGAACCTCGGCAGGGGAAACACTGAAGCTTTCTTT	CATGNLGRGNTEAFF
.	many	TRBV30	TRBJ2-3	TGTGCCTGGAGTGGAGTCAGCACAGATACGCAGTATTTT	CAWSGVSTDTQYF
TRBD2	many	TRBV7-9	TRBJ2-3	TGTGCCAGCAGCCTATATAGCGGGGCCACAGATACGCAGTATTTT	CASSLYSGATDTQYF
.	many	TRBV29-1	TRBJ1-2	TGCAGCGCCTCCGGAGGAGGCGCCTATGGCTACACCTTC	CSASGGGAYGYTF
TRBD2	.	TRBV2	TRBJ2-7	TGTGCCAGCGCCCCGGGGACTAGCGGGATGAAGAGGTCCTACGAGCAGTACTTC	CASAPGTSGMKRSYEQYF
.	many	TRBV6-2/TRBV6-3	TRBJ2-7	TGTGCCAGCAGTAACAGGGTTTCCCACGAGCAGTACTTC	CASSNRVSHEQYF
TRBD2	many	TRBV28	TRBJ2-5	TGTGCCAGCAGTTTAGCTAGCGGGATACAAGAGACCCAGTACTTC	CASSLASGIQETQYF
.	many	TRBV11-2	TRBJ2-7	TGTGCCAGCAGCTTAGGGGGGGGTGGACAGGATGAGCAGTACTTC	CASSLGGGGQDEQYF
TRBD1	once	TRBV7-2	TRBJ1-1	TGTGCCAGCAGACCCGGACAGGGGGCGTCGAACACTGAAGCTTTCTTT	CASRPGQGASNTEAFF
.	many	TRBV24-1	TRBJ2-3	TGTGCCACCAGTCACGGGGGACGGGATACGCAGTATTTT	CATSHGGRDTQYF
.	many	TRBV19	TRBJ1-2	TGTGCCAGTAGTATAGAAGTTCCACCCCACTATGGCTACACCTTC	CASSIEVPPHYGYTF
.	.	TRBV5-4	TRBJ2-3	TGTGCCAGCAGGACCGGGACAACGCAGACAGATACGCAGTATTTT	CASRTGTTQTDTQYF